This TCR beta chain was recorded in a study of shared clonotypes between healthy human individuals. Study findings and constraints: Clonotypes shared by all four sorted-subset donors had higher generation probabilities than non-shared clonotypes. It was observed that 5% to 6.5% of naive CD4 clonotypes were shared across a few donors.

A word on this clone: Antigen: not known.

Germline V CDR1 and CDR2: SNHLY, FYNNEI. The CDR3 is 13 residues long. V dropped 6 bases and J dropped 3; count of bases not matched to a gene: 4. Deep was the level at which the assay was run. Assay used: immunoSEQ multiplex PCR; TCRdb lists only in-frame clones, some missing. The sample records about 2.3 million clones, around 93% being singletons. V usage is TRBV2 and J usage is TRBJ1-2, with 7 nucleotides matching TRBD1. The receptor was derived from a man aged 18 to 30 in good health. Some clones in this sample may be carry-over from other donors' samples. Material: naive CD4+ T cells from PBMCs. Regarding subset: CD45RA+ positively selected. The CDR3 loop reads CASRGTAYYGYTF. The CDR3 coding sequence is TGTGCCAGCAGAGGGACAGCTTACTATGGCTACACCTTC.